This T cell receptor beta chain is drawn from a study of CD8 T cells in Susac syndrome. Whole-study results and caveats: That the number of individuals in its TCR sequencing and HLA analysis was relatively small was acknowledged by the study.

Random hexamers served to reverse transcribe roughly 0.5 to 1 ug RNA. Multiplex PCR with immunoSEQ amplified the TCR beta CDR3 across 54 Vbeta and 13 Jbeta. TCRdb re-called the immunoSEQ multiplex PCR reads with MiXCR, one entry per CDR3 protein. The sample records roughly 200,000 distinct CDR3 sequences, just under 95% being singletons. Trimming shortened V by 6 bases and J by 10 bases, and 25 bases separated the two germline ends. Germline loops: CDR1 MDHEN, CDR2 SYDVKM. This CDR3 is built from 16 residues. Turning to this clonotype: Its antigen is unknown.

V usage is TRBV28 and J usage is TRBJ2-1; D is possibly TRBD1 (7 bases). This receptor was taken from a human donor with multiple sclerosis. The sequencing sample was made of CD4+ T cells from PBMCs. The CDR3 nucleotides are TGTGCCAGCAGCGCTGGGGGGACAGTAGCCGGTCGGGAGCAGTTCTTC. Its translation: CASSAGGTVAGREQFF.